The 15 T cell receptor beta chains listed next were all sequenced from one sample in a study of cytomegalovirus exposure and HLA in healthy donors. The protocol was immunoSEQ multiplex PCR, while the TCRdb copy is restricted to in-frame clones and leaves out a portion. In the table there are hundreds of thousands of clones, approximately 84% of which are singletons. The sequenced sample consisted of PBMCs. These TCRs come from a man younger than 35 in good health and CMV-seropositive.

This clone was seen just once. The gene calls are TRBV11-2 and TRBJ1-1, with 8 bases lining up with TRBD1. Losses at the gene ends were 4 bases for V and 4 bases for J; bases not matched to a gene: 2. This CDR3 has 13 amino acids. Germline-derived CDR1 and CDR2 are SGHAT and FQNNGV. The CDR3 DNA reads as TGTGCCAGCAGCTCTCAGGGGGCCACTGAAGCTTTCTTT. Translation: CASSSQGATEAFF.

The chain links TRBV6-4 to TRBJ2-3; 7 bases line up with TRBD2. Germline lookup yields CDR1 MRHNA and CDR2 SNTAGT. The CDR3 has 15 residues. The V and J ends lost 0 bases and 2 bases, in that order; junction bases with no gene match: 2. CDR3 loop: CASSDSGGITDTQYF. CDR3 sequence (DNA): TGTGCCAGCAGTGACTCGGGAGGGATCACAGATACGCAGTATTTT.

The chain couples TRBV11-2 to TRBJ2-7; D possibly corresponds to TRBD2 (5 bases). Between the trimmed V and J ends, which lost 8 bases and 2 bases, there was a span of 16 bases. The germline gives CDR1 SGHAT, CDR2 FQNNGV. The CDR3 covers 14 residues. CDR3 sequence: CASGLPRRTYEQYF. As DNA, the CDR3 is TGTGCCAGCGGTTTACCGAGGAGGACCTACGAGCAGTACTTC.

This clone was observed a few times. CDR3 protein: CASSQGAPQPQHF. The CDR3 DNA reads as TGTGCCAGCAGCCAAGGGGCCCCGCAGCCCCAGCATTTT. V is TRBV14 and J is TRBJ1-5; D is ambiguous. V lost 1 base, J lost 7 bases, and 8 bases lay in between. This CDR3 comprises 13 residues. The V gene's germline CDR1 is SGHDN and CDR2 FVKESK.

This clone is a singleton in its sample. V and J are TRBV6-1 and TRBJ1-2; the D is unclear. Germline CDR1 is MNHNS and CDR2 is SASEGT. V was shortened by 2 bases and J by 5 bases, with 18 bases between the two germline ends. The CDR3 loop spans 16 amino acids. The chain's CDR3 is CASSERPGPRAYGYTF. In DNA form, the CDR3 reads TGTGCCAGCAGTGAACGCCCCGGGCCCCGAGCATATGGCTACACCTTC.

The chain recombines TRBV7-7 with TRBJ2-1; the D gene is possibly TRBD2 (6 bases). The length of the CDR3 is 15 residues. CDR1 SSHAT and CDR2 FNYEAQ come from the germline V gene (reference sequence). Trimming shortened V by 2 bases and J by 5 bases, and 13 bases separated the two germline ends. The CDR3 is CASSLMAGGDNEQFF. CDR3 DNA sequence: TGTGCCAGCAGCTTAATGGCTGGCGGGGACAATGAGCAGTTCTTC.

V usage is TRBV15 and J usage is TRBJ1-3, with D uncertain. Germline loops: CDR1 LNHNV, CDR2 YYDKDF (reference sequence). This CDR3 is 15 amino acids long. V shed 1 base and J shed 2 bases, with 9 bases lying between them. As DNA, the CDR3 is TGTGCCACCAGCAGAGGACCCTCTCCTGGAAACACCATATATTTT. This sequence encodes CATSRGPSPGNTIYF.

J is TRBJ2-2 and V is TRBV7-2; 8 bases are shared with TRBD1. Trimming took 5 bases from V and 2 from J; bases not matched to a gene: 4. Germline CDR1 SGHTA, CDR2 FQGNSA. The CDR3 consists of 15 residues. CDR3 sequence reads: CASSRTGTNTGELFF. CDR3 nucleotide sequence: TGTGCCAGCAGCCGGACAGGGACTAACACCGGGGAGCTGTTTTTT.

CDR3 sequence reads: CASSVDIDQPQHF. DNA of the CDR3: TGTGCCAGCAGCGTGGACATTGATCAGCCCCAGCATTTT. This sequence joins TRBV9 and TRBJ1-5, with D possibly TRBD1 on 5 matching bases. The CDR3 totals 13 residues. Trimming removed 2 bases at V and 5 bases at J, with 8 bases between. Germline CDR1 is SGDLS and CDR2 is YYNGEE.

The DNA of the CDR3 is TGTGCCAGCAGTTTTGGGGGAAATGGCTACACCTTC. It translates to CASSFGGNGYTF. The chain employs TRBV27 and TRBJ1-2; a weak D match, TRBD1 (5 bases). V was trimmed by 3 bases and J by 6 bases, leaving 8 bases between them. Germline values: CDR1 MNHEY, CDR2 SMNVEV (reference sequence). The CDR3 is 12 residues long.

This rearrangement joins TRBV6-5 to TRBJ2-3; D call uncertain. V dropped 4 bases and J dropped 5 bases, with 16 bases sitting between them. Germline CDR1 MNHEY, CDR2 SVGAGI. The CDR3 sequence is 15 residues long. DNA of the CDR3: TGTGCCAGCAGTTGGCTGAGGTCTGGTGGAGATACGCAGTATTTT. Its protein is CASSWLRSGGDTQYF.

The V gene is TRBV9, the J gene TRBJ2-3, with D possibly being TRBD1 (7 bases). Germline CDR1 SGDLS, CDR2 YYNGEE. V was trimmed by 3 bases and J by 0 bases, leaving 17 bases between them. CDR3 length: 17 residues. In DNA, the CDR3 is TGTGCCAGCAGCGGGGGCGGGACAGACGCTAGCACAGATACGCAGTATTTT. It codes for CASSGGGTDASTDTQYF.

The chain has TRBV30 and TRBJ1-5; D is uncertain. The CDR3 has 13 amino acids. Germline values: CDR1 GTSNPN, CDR2 SVGIG (reference sequence). V shed 3 bases and J shed 0 bases, with 6 bases lying between them. In nucleotides, the CDR3 is TGTGCCTGGAGCCCCAATAGCAATCAGCCCCAGCATTTT. This codes for CAWSPNSNQPQHF.

This clone was detected a few times. The gene calls are TRBV7-9 and TRBJ1-5; weak D call: TRBD1 (6 bases). The CDR3 has 16 residues. Germline V lookup: CDR1 SEHNR, CDR2 FQNEAQ (reference sequence). V dropped 5 bases and J dropped 7 bases, with 21 bases sitting between them. As DNA, the CDR3 is TGTGCCAGCAGCGCTACGACAGGCCTGCTAGGACAGCCCCAGCATTTT. It codes for CASSATTGLLGQPQHF.

This sequence joins TRBV5-1 and TRBJ2-2; D tentatively fits TRBD1 or TRBD2 (7 bases each). CDR3 length equals 14 residues. Trimming took off 4 bases at V and 6 bases at J, with 13 bases between the two ends. Germline V gene sequence: CDR1 SGHRS, CDR2 YFSETQ. In DNA, the CDR3 is TGCGCCAGCAGCAGCGGGACAGACTCCGGGGAGCTGTTTTTT. It translates to CASSSGTDSGELFF.